This TCR beta chain was recovered during a study of OX40 agonist ivuxolimab in advanced cancers. The CDR3 runs 14 residues. V lost 1 base to trimming and J lost 2 bases, with 9 bases between them. Per the germline V gene, CDR1 is SGHTA and CDR2 is FQGNSA. Data came from immunoSEQ multiplex PCR; TCRdb stores just in-frame clones and leaves some out. The sample shows 70,000 or so clones, about 88% of them seen only once. This sample comprised CD4+ or CD8+ T cells sorted from blood, obtained in a trial of the OX40 agonist ivuxolimab. The TCR sequence derives from an adult with an advanced solid tumor such as melanoma, head and neck, liver or kidney cancer. J is TRBJ2-7 and V is TRBV7-2; no definite D call. The CDR3, as DNA: TGTGCCAGCAGCTTAGATCAGTGGGCCTACGAGCAGTACTTC. Amino acid sequence: CASSLDQWAYEQYF.